This T cell receptor beta chain was documented in a study of blood T cells in healthy people across ages. Then a second PCR, running about 6 to 12 cycles, was carried out with a sample-barcoded 5' primer and a J-beta primer mix. TCRdb re-derived calls from the 5' RACE reads in MiXCR, one entry per CDR3 protein. The sample includes 730,000 or so distinct CDR3 sequences, approximately 39% of them seen just once. The specimen was blood. This sequence was found in a woman in her sixties in good health.

The CDR3 nucleotides read TGTGCCAGCAGTGAAGCCTTGACTAGCGAAGCTTCCACAGATACGCAGTATTTT. Protein: CASSEALTSEASTDTQYF. The chain combines TRBV2 with TRBJ2-3; TRBD2 aligns across 8 bases. Looked up from germline, CDR1 is SNHLY and CDR2 is FYNNEI. Losses at the gene ends were 0 bases for V and 2 bases for J; bases not matched to a gene: 10. This CDR3 region has 18 residues.